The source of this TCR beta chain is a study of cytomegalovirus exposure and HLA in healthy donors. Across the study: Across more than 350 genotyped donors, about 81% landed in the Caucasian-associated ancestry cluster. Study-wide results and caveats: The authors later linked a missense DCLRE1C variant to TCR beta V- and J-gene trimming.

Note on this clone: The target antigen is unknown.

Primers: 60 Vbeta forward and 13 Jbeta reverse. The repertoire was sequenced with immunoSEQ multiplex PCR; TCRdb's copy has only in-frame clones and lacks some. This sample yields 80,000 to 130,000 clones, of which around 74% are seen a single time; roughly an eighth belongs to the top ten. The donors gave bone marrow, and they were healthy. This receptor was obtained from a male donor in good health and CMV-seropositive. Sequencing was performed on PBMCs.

CDR3 sequence: CASSNGQGGSTDTQYF. The CDR3 bases are TGTGCCAGTAGTAATGGGCAGGGCGGTAGCACAGATACGCAGTATTTT. This chain joins TRBV19 and TRBJ2-3; D may be TRBD1 (5 bases). V was pared by 4 bases and J by 0 bases, with 14 bases between. CDR1 LNHDA and CDR2 SQIVND come from the germline V gene (reference sequence). The CDR3 is made up of 16 amino acids.